The 7 T cell receptor beta chains below come from one sample, sequenced in a study of blood T cell repertoires in COVID-19. Profiled with immunoSEQ multiplex PCR; TCRdb holds only in-frame clones, not every one. The sample contains approximately 230,000 clones, around 80% of which appear only once. The sample consisted of peripheral blood. Receptors originate from a man aged 25 to 40 with active or convalescent COVID-19.

The genes are TRBV19 and TRBJ1-5, with a weak D call TRBD1 (6 bases). V shed 2 bases and J shed 5 bases, with 13 bases lying between them. There are 15 residues in the CDR3. From germline, CDR1 is LNHDA and CDR2 SQIVND (reference sequence). As DNA, the CDR3 is TGTGCCAGTAGTATACTCGGGACAACCTATCAGCCCCAGCATTTT. Residues: CASSILGTTYQPQHF. Full variable domain (outside the CDR3, taken from reference TRBV19 and TRBJ1-5): DGGITQSPKYLFRKEGQNVTLSCEQNLNHDAMYWYRQDPGQGLRLIYYSQIVNDFQKGDIAEGYSVSREKKESFPLTVTSAQKNPTAFYLCASSILGTTYQPQHFGDGTRLSIL.

The genes are TRBV7-2 and TRBJ2-2; tentative D call: TRBD1 (5 bases). Trimming left V 6 bases short and J 6 bases short, with 8 bases between. The CDR3 is made up of 12 amino acids. Germline loops: CDR1 SGHTA, CDR2 FQGNSA. This CDR3 reads CASRSGPGELFF. CDR3 DNA sequence: TGTGCCAGCAGGTCAGGGCCCGGGGAGCTGTTTTTT. Full variable domain (remainder filled in from reference TRBV7-2 and TRBJ2-2): GAGVSQSPSNKVTEKGKDVELRCDPISGHTALYWYRQSLGQGLEFLIYFQGNSAPDKSGLPSDRFSAERTGGSVSTLTIQRTQQEDSAVYLCASRSGPGELFFGEGSRLTVL.

This clone was observed a handful of times. At one end the junction does not follow the germline gene, possibly because of a read error. V and J are TRBV2 and TRBJ1-1, with 9 nucleotides matching TRBD1. The V gene's germline CDR1 is SNHLY and CDR2 FYNNEI. The CDR3 runs 12 residues. The CDR3 spells CASSDPDRGGLF. DNA for the CDR3: TGTGCCAGCAGTGACCCGGACAGGGGAGGTCTCTTT.

This clone was picked up one time. The chain has TRBV27 and TRBJ2-1; 12 nucleotides agree with TRBD2. The V gene's germline CDR1 is MNHEY and CDR2 SMNVEV (reference sequence). Trimming took 0 bases from V and 0 from J; bases not matched to a gene: 12. The CDR3 has 21 amino acids. CDR3 loop: CASSLSGPLAGGPSSYNEQFF. CDR3 DNA sequence: TGTGCCAGCAGTTTATCGGGCCCACTAGCGGGAGGACCCAGCTCCTACAATGAGCAGTTCTTC.

V gene TRBV9 combines with J gene TRBJ2-5, with TRBD2 matching 7 bases. The V segment lost 1 base and the J segment 3 bases; nucleotides outside the gene matches: 6. CDR3 length: 15 residues. The germline gives CDR1 SGDLS, CDR2 YYNGEE. The CDR3 protein is CASSVLPGTKETQYF. In DNA form, the CDR3 reads TGTGCCAGCAGCGTACTGCCGGGGACTAAAGAGACCCAGTACTTC.

V gene TRBV6-5 combines with J gene TRBJ1-1; 8 bases map to TRBD1. After removal of 6 bases from V and 3 bases from J, the junction contained 6 bases not matched to a gene. Germline-derived CDR1 and CDR2 are MNHEY and SVGAGI. There are 14 residues in the CDR3. Here the CDR3 reads CASSLTGAYTEAFF. Here the CDR3 DNA reads TGTGCCAGCAGCCTGACAGGGGCCTACACTGAAGCTTTCTTT.

This sequence joins TRBV9 and TRBJ1-2, with D possibly TRBD1 on 5 matching bases. This CDR3 is 15 amino acids long. Germline V gene sequence: CDR1 SGDLS, CDR2 YYNGEE. Trimming left V 0 bases short and J 0 bases short, with 9 bases between. Here the CDR3 reads CASSVEAGPNYGYTF. DNA of the CDR3: TGTGCCAGCAGCGTAGAGGCAGGGCCTAACTATGGCTACACCTTC.